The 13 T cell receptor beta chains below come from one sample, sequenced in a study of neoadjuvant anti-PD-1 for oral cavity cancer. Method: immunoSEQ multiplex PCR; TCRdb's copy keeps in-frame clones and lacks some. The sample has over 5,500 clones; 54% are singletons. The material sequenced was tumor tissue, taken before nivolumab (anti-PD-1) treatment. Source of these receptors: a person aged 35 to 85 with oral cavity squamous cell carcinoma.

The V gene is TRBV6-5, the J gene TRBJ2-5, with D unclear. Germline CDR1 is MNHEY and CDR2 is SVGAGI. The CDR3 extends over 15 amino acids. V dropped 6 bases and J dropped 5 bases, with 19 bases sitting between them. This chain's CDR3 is CASSSLAAPFETQYF. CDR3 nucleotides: TGTGCCAGCAGCTCCTTGGCGGCCCCTTTTGAGACCCAGTACTTC.

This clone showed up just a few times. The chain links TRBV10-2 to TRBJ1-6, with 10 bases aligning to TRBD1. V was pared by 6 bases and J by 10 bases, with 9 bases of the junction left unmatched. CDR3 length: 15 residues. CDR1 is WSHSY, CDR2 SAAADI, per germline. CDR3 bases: TGCGCCAGCAGGCCACCGGGACAGGGGTCCTCACCCCTCCACTTT. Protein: CASRPPGQGSSPLHF.

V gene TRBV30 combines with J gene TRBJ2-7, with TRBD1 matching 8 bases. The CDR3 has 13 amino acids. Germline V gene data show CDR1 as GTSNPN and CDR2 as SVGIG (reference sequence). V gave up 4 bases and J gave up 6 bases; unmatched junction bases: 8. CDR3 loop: CAWKGDRRGEQYF. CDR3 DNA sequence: TGTGCCTGGAAGGGGGACAGGAGGGGCGAGCAGTACTTC.

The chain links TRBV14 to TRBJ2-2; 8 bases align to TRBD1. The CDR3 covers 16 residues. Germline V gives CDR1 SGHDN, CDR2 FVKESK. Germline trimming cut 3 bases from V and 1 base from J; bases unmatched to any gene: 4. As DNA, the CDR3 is TGTGCCAGCAGCCATACAGGGGGTGTGAACACCGGGGAGCTGTTTTTT. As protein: CASSHTGGVNTGELFF.

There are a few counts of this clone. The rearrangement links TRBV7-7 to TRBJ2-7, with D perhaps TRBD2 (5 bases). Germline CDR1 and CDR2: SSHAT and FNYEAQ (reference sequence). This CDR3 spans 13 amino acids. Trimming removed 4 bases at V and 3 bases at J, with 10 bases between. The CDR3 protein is CASSSGGGYEQYF. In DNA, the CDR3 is TGTGCCAGCAGCTCCGGAGGAGGCTACGAGCAGTACTTC.

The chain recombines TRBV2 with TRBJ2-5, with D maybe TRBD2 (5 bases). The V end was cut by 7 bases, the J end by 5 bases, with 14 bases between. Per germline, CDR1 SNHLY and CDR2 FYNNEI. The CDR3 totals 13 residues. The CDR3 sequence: CASNLRVGETQYF. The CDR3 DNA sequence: TGTGCCAGCAACCTGAGGGTCGGGGAGACCCAGTACTTC. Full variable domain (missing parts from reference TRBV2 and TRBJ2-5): EPEVTQTPSHQVTQMGQEVILRCVPISNHLYFYWYRQILGQKVEFLVSFYNNEISEKSEIFDDQFSVERPDGSNFTLKIRSTKLEDSAMYFCASNLRVGETQYFGPGTRLLVL.

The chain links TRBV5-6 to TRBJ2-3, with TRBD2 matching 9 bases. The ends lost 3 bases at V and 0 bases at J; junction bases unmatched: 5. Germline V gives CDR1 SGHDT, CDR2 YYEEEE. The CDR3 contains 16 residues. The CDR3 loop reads CASSYVSGGSTDTQYF. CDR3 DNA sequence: TGTGCCAGCAGCTACGTTAGCGGGGGTAGCACAGATACGCAGTATTTT.

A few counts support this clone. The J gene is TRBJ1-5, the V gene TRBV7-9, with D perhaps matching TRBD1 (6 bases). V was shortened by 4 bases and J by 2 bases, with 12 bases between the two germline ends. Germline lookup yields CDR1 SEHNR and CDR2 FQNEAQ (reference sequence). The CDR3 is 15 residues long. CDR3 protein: CASSSGPGGNQPQHF. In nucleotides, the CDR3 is TGTGCCAGCAGCTCGGGCCCAGGGGGCAATCAGCCCCAGCATTTT. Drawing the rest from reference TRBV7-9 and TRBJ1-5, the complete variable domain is DTGVSQNPRHKITKRGQNVTFRCDPISEHNRLYWYRQTLGQGPEFLTYFQNEAQLEKSRLLSDRFSAERPKGSFSTLEIQRTEQGDSAMYLCASSSGPGGNQPQHFGDGTRLSIL.

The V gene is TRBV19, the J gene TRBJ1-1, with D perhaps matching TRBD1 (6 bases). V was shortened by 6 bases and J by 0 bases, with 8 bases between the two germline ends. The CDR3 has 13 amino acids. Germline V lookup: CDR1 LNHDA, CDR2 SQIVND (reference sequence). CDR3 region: CASSGQMNTEAFF. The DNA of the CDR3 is TGTGCCAGTAGCGGACAGATGAACACTGAAGCTTTCTTT.

The CDR3 region has the DNA TGTGCCAGCAGCCCACCTACAGGGCCTGGGGCCAACGTCCTGACTTTC. Translation: CASSPPTGPGANVLTF. The V gene is TRBV7-9, the J gene TRBJ2-6; maybe TRBD1 (6 bases). Germline V gives CDR1 SEHNR, CDR2 FQNEAQ (reference sequence). The CDR3 is made up of 16 amino acids. Trimming removed 5 bases from V and 2 bases from J, with 13 bases in between. The whole variable domain, filled in from reference TRBV7-9 and TRBJ2-6, reads DTGVSQNPRHKITKRGQNVTFRCDPISEHNRLYWYRQTLGQGPEFLTYFQNEAQLEKSRLLSDRFSAERPKGSFSTLEIQRTEQGDSAMYLCASSPPTGPGANVLTFGAGSRLTVL.

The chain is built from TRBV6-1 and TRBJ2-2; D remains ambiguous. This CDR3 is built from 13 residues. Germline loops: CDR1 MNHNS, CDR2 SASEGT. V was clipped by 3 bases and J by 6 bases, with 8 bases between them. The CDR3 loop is CASSDSSAGELFF. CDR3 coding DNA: TGTGCCAGCAGTGATTCCAGCGCCGGGGAGCTGTTTTTT.

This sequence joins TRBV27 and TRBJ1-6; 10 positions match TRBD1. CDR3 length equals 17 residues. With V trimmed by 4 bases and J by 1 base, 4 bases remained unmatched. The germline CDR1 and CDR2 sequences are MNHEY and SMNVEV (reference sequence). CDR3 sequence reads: CASSSRQGASYNSPLHF. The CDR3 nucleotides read TGTGCCAGCAGTTCCAGACAGGGGGCTTCCTATAATTCACCCCTCCACTTT.

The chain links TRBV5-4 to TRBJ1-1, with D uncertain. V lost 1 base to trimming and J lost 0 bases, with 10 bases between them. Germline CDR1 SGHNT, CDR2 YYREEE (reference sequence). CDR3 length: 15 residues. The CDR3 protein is CASSLPGAMNTEAFF. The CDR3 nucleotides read TGTGCCAGCAGCTTGCCCGGCGCTATGAACACTGAAGCTTTCTTT.